The next 2 T cell receptor beta chains were all read from a single sample in a study of STAT3 mutations in large granular lymphocyte leukemia. Study-level points and caveats: Every T-cell large granular lymphocyte leukemia patient had at least one immunodominant TCR beta clonotype.

Repertoires were generated with immunoSEQ multiplex PCR, while TCRdb's copy carries only in-frame clones and drops some. The table lists 30,000 to 45,000 clones, about 88% of them singletons. These receptors are not linked to any known antigen. Sequenced sample: PBMCs. The receptors come from a human donor with T large granular lymphocyte leukemia. Some clones in this sample may be carry-over from other donors' samples.

The chain employs TRBV11-2 and TRBJ1-5; 7 nucleotides align to TRBD1. This CDR3 has 14 residues. The J segment lost 2 bases and the V segment lost 5 bases, leaving 3 bases of the junction unmatched. CDR1 is SGHAT and CDR2 is FQNNGV in the germline V gene. DNA of the CDR3: TGTGCCAGCAGCCGTGACAGGGGCAATCAGCCCCAGCATTTT. Its translation: CASSRDRGNQPQHF.

This chain joins TRBV7-9 and TRBJ1-4; D possibly corresponds to TRBD1 (6 bases). Deletions cut 6 bases from V and 4 bases from J, with 15 bases between. CDR1 is SEHNR, CDR2 FQNEAQ, per germline (reference sequence). The CDR3 runs 15 residues. The CDR3 nucleotides are TGTGCCAGCAGGGACGAGGACAGTATTAATGAAAAACTGTTTTTT. Protein product: CASRDEDSINEKLFF.